The subject of this entry is one T cell receptor (beta chain). The source of the sample is a study of tumor-infiltrating lymphocytes in oesophageal squamous cell carcinoma. In TCRdb, the PCR reads were re-called with MiXCR into one record per CDR3 protein. The sample consists of around 16,000 distinct CDR3 sequences, around 50% of them appearing once. Trimming took off 2 bases at V and 3 bases at J, with 8 bases between the two ends. This CDR3 has 14 residues. Germline CDR1 is SGHVT and CDR2 is SQSDAQ. This sequence originates from a male donor with esophageal squamous cell carcinoma. Material for sequencing was esophageal tumor tissue. The V call is TRBV7-4, the J call TRBJ2-4, with D perhaps being TRBD1 or TRBD2 (5 bases each). DNA for the CDR3: TGTGCCAGCAGCTTAATGGGGGACAAAAACATTCAGTACTTC. Its translation is CASSLMGDKNIQYF.